This T cell receptor (beta chain) was obtained from a study of CD8+ T cells in alopecia areata. Extracted RNA was reverse transcribed into cDNA, the sequencing template. Assay used: immunoSEQ multiplex PCR; TCRdb lists only in-frame clones, some missing. The table has 130,000 to 150,000 clones, 40% to 65% seen once. V dropped 1 base and J dropped 5; count of bases not matched to a gene: 5. The germline CDR1 and CDR2 sequences are SGHTA and FQGNSA. The CDR3 loop spans 14 amino acids. The rearrangement joins TRBV7-2 to TRBJ2-7, with 7 bases identical to TRBD1. The origin of this receptor is a human donor with alopecia areata. This specimen was CD4+ T cells sorted from blood, taken at week 0. DNA for the CDR3: TGTGCCAGCAGCTTAGGACAGGGAGTCAACGAGCAGTACTTC. Translating gives CASSLGQGVNEQYF.